The 32 T cell receptor beta chains listed next were all sequenced from one sample in a study of T cells in tumors after PD-1 blockade. Generated by immunoSEQ multiplex PCR, the TCRdb table keeps only in-frame clones and is missing some. The sample lists about 59,000 clones, just under 80% occurring once. Sequencing used PBMCs, obtained before anti-PD-1 treatment. These receptors all stem from a human donor with basal cell carcinoma.

V is TRBV5-4 and J is TRBJ1-4, with D possibly TRBD1 on 5 matching bases. V was cut by 4 bases and J by 8 bases, with 18 bases left in between. In germline, CDR1 is SGHNT, CDR2 YYREEE (reference sequence). The CDR3 totals 15 residues. The CDR3 protein is CASSRAPGLGEKLFF. The CDR3 DNA is TGTGCCAGCAGCCGCGCCCCGGGGCTCGGCGAAAAACTGTTTTTT.

This chain links TRBV6-2 or TRBV6-3 with TRBJ1-5; D unclear. The CDR3 length is 13 residues. Germline V gene lookup returns CDR1 MNHEY and CDR2 SVGEGT. V was cut by 0 bases and J by 11 bases, with 11 bases left in between. The DNA of the CDR3 is TGTGCCAGCAGTTACTCACAGTCCCAGTCCCAGCATTTT. It yields the protein CASSYSQSQSQHF.

J is TRBJ1-6 and V is TRBV6-5; D is unclear. Trimming removed 7 bases from V and 4 bases from J, with 2 bases in between. Germline CDR1 is MNHEY and CDR2 is SVGAGI. The CDR3 is 11 residues long. The CDR3 is CASTYNSPLHF. CDR3 sequence (DNA): TGTGCCAGCACTTATAATTCACCCCTCCACTTT.

The chain carries TRBV7-9 and TRBJ1-4; 8 bases fit TRBD1. CDR3 length: 15 amino acids. Germline loops: CDR1 SEHNR, CDR2 FQNEAQ (reference sequence). The ends lost 6 bases at V and 8 bases at J; junction bases unmatched: 11. CDR3 nucleotide sequence: TGTGCCAGCAGGGCGGGGTCAGGGGGCAAGGAAAAACTGTTTTTT. Its translation is CASRAGSGGKEKLFF.

This clone was seen only a few times. The V call is TRBV5-1, the J call TRBJ2-7; D is perhaps TRBD1 (5 bases). With 0 bases removed from V and 6 bases from J, the gap between germline ends came to 16 bases. CDR3 size: 15 residues. CDR1 is SGHRS and CDR2 is YFSETQ in the germline V gene. The DNA of the CDR3 is TGCGCCAGCAGCTTGGTGCAGGGCCCGCTTTCCGAGCAGTACTTC. Encoded protein: CASSLVQGPLSEQYF.

The chain carries TRBV14 and TRBJ1-1; D possibly corresponds to TRBD1 (5 bases). The CDR3 is 15 amino acids. Trimming cost V 2 bases and J 4 bases, with 14 bases left between them. Per germline, CDR1 SGHDN and CDR2 FVKESK. The CDR3 region is CASSQIQGFGTEAFF. The CDR3 bases are TGTGCCAGCAGCCAAATTCAGGGTTTTGGCACTGAAGCTTTCTTT.

The CDR3 DNA follows: TGCAGCGTGATAAACAGACAGTCGAACACTGAAGCTTTCTTT. This sequence encodes CSVINRQSNTEAFF. The chain is built from TRBV29-1 and TRBJ1-1, with D perhaps matching TRBD1 (5 bases). The germline CDR1 and CDR2 sequences are SQVTM and ANQGSEA. Trimming cost V 6 bases and J 1 base, with 15 bases left between them. CDR3 length: 14 residues. Together with reference TRBV29-1 and TRBJ1-1, the CDR3 gives the full variable domain: SAVISQKPSRDICQRGTSLTIQCQVDSQVTMMFWYRQQPGQSLTLIATANQGSEATYESGFVIDKFPISRPNLTFSTLTVSNMSPEDSSIYLCSVINRQSNTEAFFGQGTRLTVV.

By share, this clone counts as medium-sized. The V gene is TRBV6-2 or TRBV6-3, the J gene TRBJ2-7; unclear D gene. The germline V gene encodes CDR1 MNHEY and CDR2 SVGEGT. V lost 2 bases and J 4 bases, leaving 6 bases between the germline ends. This CDR3 has 12 amino acids. The CDR3 protein is CASSYPVYEQYF. The DNA for the CDR3 is TGTGCCAGCAGTTACCCGGTGTACGAGCAGTACTTC.

The CDR3 coding sequence is TGCGCCAGCAGCTTGGTCGCTTATGAGCAGTTCTTC. Translation gives CASSLVAYEQFF. This chain joins TRBV5-1 and TRBJ2-1; D not resolved. The V gene's germline CDR1 is SGHRS and CDR2 YFSETQ. Trimming took off 0 bases at V and 8 bases at J, with 6 bases between the two ends. The CDR3 length is 12 residues. Full variable domain (missing parts from reference TRBV5-1 and TRBJ2-1): KAGVTQTPRYLIKTRGQQVTLSCSPISGHRSVSWYQQTPGQGLQFLFEYFSETQRNKGNFPGRFSGRQFSNSRSEMNVSTLELGDSALYLCASSLVAYEQFFGPGTRLTVL.

V and J are TRBV6-1 and TRBJ2-5, with TRBD1 matching over 7 bases. The CDR3 spans 13 residues. Germline CDR1 and CDR2: MNHNS and SASEGT. With V trimmed by 5 bases and J by 5 bases, 5 bases remained unmatched. The CDR3 protein is CASSLTGAETQYF. The CDR3 coding sequence is TGTGCCAGCAGTCTAACAGGGGCCGAGACCCAGTACTTC.

This clone was seen a few times. The V call is TRBV19, the J call TRBJ1-2; the D gene is possibly TRBD1 (6 bases). The germline V and J ends were trimmed by 1 base and 6 bases, with 27 bases remaining between them. Germline CDR1 LNHDA, CDR2 SQIVND (reference sequence). The CDR3 is made up of 19 amino acids. The CDR3 bases are TGTGCCAGTAGTATAGTGGCTCGCTTTCCACAGGGCCCTCTCCATGGCTACACCTTC. Translation gives CASSIVARFPQGPLHGYTF.

In this sample, this clone turned up a few times. The chain joins TRBV19 to TRBJ1-4; no reliable D call. V was trimmed by 3 bases and J by 10 bases, leaving 15 bases between them. Per germline, CDR1 LNHDA and CDR2 SQIVND (reference sequence). This CDR3 contains 14 residues. The CDR3 spells CASSISIPQAKLFF. The CDR3 bases are TGTGCCAGTAGTATTTCCATCCCTCAGGCAAAACTGTTTTTT.

The V gene is TRBV30, the J gene TRBJ2-7; TRBD2 is a possible D gene (6 bases). V was cut by 0 bases and J by 9 bases, with 18 bases left in between. The CDR3 covers 14 residues. CDR1 and CDR2 (germline): GTSNPN, SVGIG (reference sequence). The CDR3 bases are TGTGCCTGGAGTGTACCGGGGACCGTGACTAGGCAGTACTTC. The encoded protein is CAWSVPGTVTRQYF.

This clone appeared once. This CDR3 reads CASSLGPSSAGYTF. The CDR3 nucleotides are TGTGCCAGCAGTTTAGGGCCGTCGTCTGCGGGCTACACCTTC. The genes are TRBV28 and TRBJ1-2; the D is unclear. Trimming cost V 2 bases and J 8 bases, with 15 bases left between them. The CDR3 has 14 amino acids. The germline CDR1 and CDR2 sequences are MDHEN and SYDVKM.

This chain links TRBV19 with TRBJ1-5; TRBD1 might be the D (6 bases). The V end lost 3 bases, the J end lost 2 bases, and 11 bases lay between the germline ends. CDR3 length: 15 amino acids. In germline, CDR1 is LNHDA, CDR2 SQIVND (reference sequence). The CDR3 spells CASSIVAGGNQPQHF. CDR3 DNA sequence: TGTGCCAGTAGTATCGTGGCAGGGGGCAATCAGCCCCAGCATTTT. Together with reference TRBV19 and TRBJ1-5, the CDR3 gives the full variable domain: DGGITQSPKYLFRKEGQNVTLSCEQNLNHDAMYWYRQDPGQGLRLIYYSQIVNDFQKGDIAEGYSVSREKKESFPLTVTSAQKNPTAFYLCASSIVAGGNQPQHFGDGTRLSIL.

This clone has more than one count but fewer than ten. This chain joins TRBV3-1 (or the pseudogene TRBV3-2) and TRBJ1-2; D uncertain. Per the germline V gene, CDR1 is LGHDT and CDR2 is YNNKEL (reference sequence). This CDR3 is 14 amino acids long. V was cut by 3 bases and J by 4 bases, with 12 bases left in between. The CDR3 coding sequence is TGTGCCAGCAGCCATCCGGACGGACGCTATGGCTACACCTTC. This sequence encodes CASSHPDGRYGYTF.

This rearrangement joins TRBV25-1 to TRBJ2-3, with D perhaps TRBD1 or TRBD2 (6 bases each). Germline CDR1 is MGHDK and CDR2 is SYGVNS. The CDR3 totals 16 residues. V dropped 0 bases and J dropped 2 bases, with 12 bases sitting between them. The CDR3 DNA follows: TGTGCCAGCAGTGAATATCGGCGGGGACACACAGATACGCAGTATTTT. Encoded protein: CASSEYRRGHTDTQYF.

The chain is built from TRBV10-3 and TRBJ1-6; D is possibly TRBD1 (6 bases). The CDR3 totals 18 residues. Trimming cost V 2 bases and J 7 bases, with 21 bases left between them. The germline CDR1 and CDR2 sequences are ENHRY and SYGVKD. Written as DNA, the CDR3 is TGTGCCATCAGTGAGGGACAGATCGGGGGAGGGAGGAATTCACCCCTCCACTTT. Its protein is CAISEGQIGGGRNSPLHF.

This chain joins TRBV27 and TRBJ2-3, with D perhaps matching TRBD1 (6 bases). The CDR3 loop spans 15 amino acids. Trimming removed 6 bases from V and 1 base from J, with 14 bases in between. Per the germline V gene, CDR1 is MNHEY and CDR2 is SMNVEV (reference sequence). The CDR3 protein is CASRQQGYGTDTQYF. For the CDR3, the DNA is TGTGCCAGCAGACAACAGGGTTATGGCACAGATACGCAGTATTTT.

This sequence joins TRBV4-1 and TRBJ2-2; D gene unclear. Germline lookup yields CDR1 MGHRA and CDR2 YSYEKL. The CDR3 is made up of 16 amino acids. The V end lost 0 bases, the J end lost 3 bases, and 11 bases lay between the germline ends. Written as DNA, the CDR3 is TGCGCCAGCAGCCAAGAGGGGTGGGTCGACACCGGGGAGCTGTTTTTT. Residues: CASSQEGWVDTGELFF.

The chain carries TRBV5-4 and TRBJ2-5; weak D call: TRBD2 (7 bases). Germline V lookup: CDR1 SGHNT, CDR2 YYREEE (reference sequence). V gave up 3 bases and J gave up 5 bases, with 17 bases separating them. CDR3 length equals 15 residues. The CDR3 DNA reads as TGTGCCAGCAGCTCTCGCGGGGGCCCGGGCGAGACCCAGTACTTC. As protein: CASSSRGGPGETQYF.

This chain uses TRBV6-6 with TRBJ2-1, with D possibly being TRBD2 (7 bases). Germline V gene data show CDR1 as MNHNY and CDR2 as SVGAGI (reference sequence). The CDR3 is 15 amino acids. Trimming removed 6 bases from V and 0 bases from J, with 12 bases in between. The DNA of the CDR3 is TGTGCCAGCAGGACGGGGGGCAGCTCCTACAATGAGCAGTTCTTC. Its protein product is CASRTGGSSYNEQFF.

The chain links TRBV19 to TRBJ1-5; a possible D gene is TRBD1 (5 bases). The CDR3 loop spans 15 amino acids. From germline, CDR1 is LNHDA and CDR2 SQIVND (reference sequence). Trimming removed 3 bases at V and 3 bases at J, with 12 bases between. The CDR3 sequence: CASSIGQVNNQPQHF. The CDR3, as DNA: TGTGCCAGTAGTATCGGACAAGTCAACAATCAGCCCCAGCATTTT.

V and J are TRBV19 and TRBJ2-1; 12 bases line up with TRBD2. CDR3 size: 17 residues. Trimming at V came to 6 bases and at J to 4 bases, leaving 10 bases not matched to a gene. Germline-derived CDR1 and CDR2 are LNHDA and SQIVND (reference sequence). The CDR3 region is CASRESRTSGVYNEQFF. CDR3 sequence (DNA): TGTGCCAGTAGAGAGTCCAGGACTAGCGGGGTATACAATGAGCAGTTCTTC.

The CDR3 DNA reads TGTGCCAGCAGTTACAGGGACAGGGCAGCGAACACTGAAGCTTTCTTT. Amino acids: CASSYRDRAANTEAFF. The chain links TRBV6-5 to TRBJ1-1; TRBD1 agrees at 9 bases. CDR1 is MNHEY and CDR2 is SVGAGI in the germline V gene. The CDR3 runs to 16 residues. V shed 2 bases and J 1 base; nucleotides not matched to a gene: 5.

The chain couples TRBV19 to TRBJ2-5, with 8 positions matching TRBD2. The junction had 7 bases not matched to a gene; V was cut back by 1 base and J by 9 bases. The CDR3 is made up of 14 amino acids. CDR1 LNHDA and CDR2 SQIVND come from the germline V gene (reference sequence). CDR3: CASSIASGSGAQYF. The CDR3, as DNA: TGTGCCAGTAGTATAGCTAGCGGGTCGGGGGCCCAGTACTTC.

The chain employs TRBV19 and TRBJ1-1; maybe TRBD1 (5 bases). The CDR3 spans 15 residues. Germline CDR1 LNHDA, CDR2 SQIVND (reference sequence). V dropped 3 bases and J dropped 7 bases, with 18 bases sitting between them. The CDR3 sequence is CASSMAQGRSNEAFF. The CDR3 region has the DNA TGTGCCAGTAGTATGGCGCAGGGTAGATCGAATGAAGCTTTCTTT.

The V gene is TRBV5-6, the J gene TRBJ1-1; D is possibly TRBD1 (5 bases). The V end was cut by 9 bases, the J end by 2 bases, with 17 bases between. Per germline, CDR1 SGHDT and CDR2 YYEEEE. The CDR3 contains 14 residues. CDR3 loop: CATSRQGRNTEAFF. The CDR3 DNA reads as TGTGCCACCTCGCGGCAGGGCAGAAACACTGAAGCTTTCTTT.

This chain connects TRBV5-6 to TRBJ1-5; the D is unclear. Germline V gene sequence: CDR1 SGHDT, CDR2 YYEEEE. The CDR3 extends over 13 amino acids. Trimming removed 2 bases from V and 3 bases from J, with 6 bases in between. CDR3 region: CASSFRINQPQHF. In nucleotides, the CDR3 is TGTGCCAGCAGCTTCAGGATCAATCAGCCCCAGCATTTT.

The chain recombines TRBV5-1 with TRBJ2-5; no clear D. Germline V gene lookup returns CDR1 SGHRS and CDR2 YFSETQ. The CDR3 loop spans 15 amino acids. The germline V and J ends were trimmed by 4 bases and 2 bases, with 15 bases remaining between them. Here the CDR3 DNA reads TGCGCCAGCAGCGCCCCACCGGGCAGACAAGAGACCCAGTACTTC. Encoded protein: CASSAPPGRQETQYF. The full variable domain, completed using reference TRBV5-1 and TRBJ2-5, is KAGVTQTPRYLIKTRGQQVTLSCSPISGHRSVSWYQQTPGQGLQFLFEYFSETQRNKGNFPGRFSGRQFSNSRSEMNVSTLELGDSALYLCASSAPPGRQETQYFGPGTRLLVL.

The chain uses TRBV5-4 and TRBJ1-6, with 10 bases lining up with TRBD1. The J segment lost 8 bases and the V segment lost 0 bases, leaving 2 bases of the junction unmatched. The CDR3 is made up of 15 amino acids. CDR1 and CDR2 from the germline V gene are SGHNT and YYREEE (reference sequence). CDR3 DNA sequence: TGTGCCAGCAGCTTGGGGGGGACAGGGGATTCACCCCTCCACTTT. It translates to CASSLGGTGDSPLHF.

This clone was found once. The chain joins TRBV11-3 to TRBJ1-1, with D unresolved. V was pared by 5 bases and J by 0 bases, with 10 bases between. Germline CDR1 reads SGHNT; CDR2 reads YENEEA. The CDR3 has 14 residues. Here the CDR3 DNA reads TGTGCCAGCAGCCTGCCCTGGTTGAACACTGAAGCTTTCTTT. Its translation: CASSLPWLNTEAFF.